This record looks at one T cell receptor (beta chain) sequence and its context. The data stem from a study of blood T cell repertoires in COVID-19. Trimming cost V 5 bases and J 2 bases; bases outside gene matches: 8. Germline values: CDR1 KGHSH, CDR2 LQKENI. The CDR3 is 15 amino acids. Some clones are missing from TCRdb's copy, which holds only in-frame ones; the method was immunoSEQ multiplex PCR. The data contain fewer than 200,000 clones, over 60% of them singletons. The chain joins TRBV18 to TRBJ1-1, with TRBD1 matching over 7 bases. The clonotype originates from a woman of 80 years or more with acute or convalescent COVID-19. Input material: peripheral blood. The CDR3 DNA reads as TGTGCCAGCTCATTCGCCGGGACAGCTAACACTGAAGCTTTCTTT. Translated, it gives CASSFAGTANTEAFF.